This entry lists 18 T cell receptor beta chains sequenced from one sample in a study of blood T cell repertoires in COVID-19 (dated by TCRdb to about 2020). The library was prepared using the immunoSEQ multiplex PCR assay. Not all clones reach the TCRdb copy of this immuneACCESS table, which keeps in-frame sequences only. Checked studies attribute under half of the gap to unresolved V genes and leave the rest unexplained. Here the sample has some 100,000 clones; around 85% occur a single time. The biggest ten clones account for about 23% of the sample. The sequencing input was peripheral blood. Every receptor here comes from a man aged 80 or over with active or convalescent COVID-19.

This chain joins TRBV12-3 or TRBV12-4 and TRBJ1-5; maybe TRBD1 (6 bases). Trimming pared 5 bases from V and 4 bases from J, leaving 9 bases between. This CDR3 comprises 13 residues. CDR3 sequence: CASSPGDNQPQHF. CDR3 DNA: TGTGCCAGCAGTCCAGGGGATAATCAGCCCCAGCATTTT.

This chain joins TRBV19 and TRBJ1-1, with D perhaps matching TRBD1 (6 bases). The CDR3 has 14 amino acids. Looked up from germline, CDR1 is LNHDA and CDR2 is SQIVND (reference sequence). Deletions cut 2 bases from V and 7 bases from J, with 14 bases between. CDR3 sequence reads: CASSITVGANEAFF. The CDR3 coding sequence is TGTGCCAGTAGTATAACAGTGGGGGCGAATGAAGCTTTCTTT.

This chain joins TRBV5-1 and TRBJ1-3; 7 bases line up with TRBD1. V was pared by 5 bases and J by 8 bases, with 10 bases of the junction left unmatched. The CDR3 covers 14 residues. Per the germline V gene, CDR1 is SGHRS and CDR2 is YFSETQ. The CDR3 bases are TGCGCCAGCAGGGTATCTTCAACAGGGGACACCATATATTTT. Amino acid sequence: CASRVSSTGDTIYF.

V gene TRBV29-1 combines with J gene TRBJ2-7; tentative D call: TRBD2 (6 bases). Germline V gene sequence: CDR1 SQVTM, CDR2 ANQGSEA. The germline V and J ends were trimmed by 3 bases and 4 bases, with 13 bases remaining between them. There are 13 residues in the CDR3. The CDR3 protein is CSVDPGRGYEQYF. CDR3 coding DNA: TGCAGCGTTGACCCGGGGCGGGGTTACGAGCAGTACTTC.

V is TRBV9 and J is TRBJ2-7; TRBD1 agrees at 8 bases. The CDR3 covers 13 residues. CDR1 SGDLS and CDR2 YYNGEE come from the germline V gene. The V gene end was trimmed by 4 bases and the J gene end by 3 bases; junction bases not matched to a gene: 3. The CDR3 sequence: CASSSGQGYEQYF. The CDR3 nucleotides read TGTGCCAGCAGCTCCGGACAGGGCTACGAGCAGTACTTC.

The rearrangement links TRBV7-8 to TRBJ1-5, with 7 bases lining up with TRBD1. Losses at the gene ends were 1 base for V and 0 bases for J; bases not matched to a gene: 9. Germline values: CDR1 SGHVS, CDR2 FQNEAQ. The CDR3 is made up of 18 amino acids. Written as DNA, the CDR3 is TGTGCCAGCAGCTTAGGGACAGGAAGGGGACTTAGCAATCAGCCCCAGCATTTT. Translation gives CASSLGTGRGLSNQPQHF. Full variable domain (outside the CDR3, taken from reference TRBV7-8 and TRBJ1-5): GAGVSQSPRYKVAKRGQDVALRCDPISGHVSLFWYQQALGQGPEFLTYFQNEAQLDKSGLPSDRFFAERPEGSVSTLKIQRTQQEDSAVYLCASSLGTGRGLSNQPQHFGDGTRLSIL.

This chain connects TRBV2 to TRBJ2-1; D is uncertain. This CDR3 has 13 residues. In germline, CDR1 is SNHLY, CDR2 FYNNEI. Trimming left V 0 bases short and J 5 bases short, with 5 bases between. The CDR3 bases are TGTGCCAGCAGTGAAGCGTCTAACAATGAGCAGTTCTTC. Amino acid sequence: CASSEASNNEQFF.

J is TRBJ2-1 and V is TRBV5-1; 11 nucleotides agree with TRBD2. The CDR3 loop spans 16 amino acids. CDR1 is SGHRS and CDR2 is YFSETQ in the germline V gene. With V trimmed by 2 bases and J by 8 bases, 9 bases remained unmatched. The CDR3 DNA reads as TGCGCCAGCAGCTTAGATCTAGCGGGGGGATTGGATGAGCAGTTCTTC. Translating it yields CASSLDLAGGLDEQFF.

This clone has only one observation. V and J are TRBV7-2 and TRBJ2-1, with D possibly being TRBD2 (7 bases). The germline V and J ends were trimmed by 7 bases and 2 bases, with 18 bases remaining between them. Germline V lookup: CDR1 SGHTA, CDR2 FQGNSA. CDR3 length equals 16 residues. CDR3 residues: CASTHIGGAAYNEQFF. Written as DNA, the CDR3 is TGTGCCAGCACCCATATTGGGGGGGCGGCCTACAATGAGCAGTTCTTC.

The genes are TRBV4-2 and TRBJ1-6; 9 nucleotides agree with TRBD1. Trimming removed 5 bases from V and 12 bases from J; junction bases left unmatched: 8. Germline loops: CDR1 LGHNA, CDR2 YNFKEQ. The CDR3 runs 14 residues. CDR3 protein: CASSDGQGNGPLHF. In DNA form, the CDR3 reads TGTGCCAGCAGCGACGGACAGGGGAACGGACCCCTCCACTTT.

This clone occurred a few times. J is TRBJ1-2 and V is TRBV6-2 or TRBV6-3; D is ambiguous. Looked up from germline, CDR1 is MNHEY and CDR2 is SVGEGT. The CDR3 covers 11 residues. Trimming stripped 6 bases from V and 9 bases from J, with 11 bases between. CDR3 sequence reads: CASSRALSYTF. Written as DNA, the CDR3 is TGTGCCAGCAGCCGCGCCCTGAGCTACACCTTC.

V usage is TRBV10-3 and J usage is TRBJ1-2; D possibly corresponds to TRBD1 (6 bases). Germline assignment: CDR1 ENHRY and CDR2 SYGVKD. V lost 4 bases, J lost 2 bases, and 11 bases lay in between. This CDR3 region has 14 residues. The CDR3 here is CAISASGDNYGYTF. The CDR3 DNA is TGTGCCATCAGTGCCTCAGGGGACAACTATGGCTACACCTTC.

The chain combines TRBV2 with TRBJ1-4; 11 nucleotides agree with TRBD1. After removal of 7 bases from V and 8 bases from J, the junction contained 15 bases not matched to a gene. Germline V lookup: CDR1 SNHLY, CDR2 FYNNEI. This CDR3 is 17 amino acids long. The CDR3 protein is CASIRDRGFDAGEKLFF. DNA for the CDR3: TGTGCCAGCATCCGGGACAGGGGGTTCGATGCGGGGGAAAAACTGTTTTTT.

The J gene is TRBJ1-2, the V gene TRBV29-1; D not certain. The CDR3 has 13 amino acids. The V end lost 4 bases, the J end lost 4 bases, and 13 bases lay between the germline ends. Germline V gene lookup returns CDR1 SQVTM and CDR2 ANQGSEA. The CDR3 sequence is CSVGEGGGYGYTF. The CDR3 DNA sequence: TGCAGCGTTGGGGAGGGTGGCGGCTATGGCTACACCTTC.

The chain couples TRBV15 to TRBJ2-1; TRBD1 matches at 8 bases. Per the germline V gene, CDR1 is LNHNV and CDR2 is YYDKDF (reference sequence). V lost 1 base to trimming and J lost 5 bases; unmatched junction nucleotides: 7. The CDR3 sequence is 16 residues long. CDR3 protein: CATSRGKGQDNNEQFF. Written as DNA, the CDR3 is TGTGCCACCAGCAGAGGGAAGGGACAGGACAACAATGAGCAGTTCTTC.

The genes are TRBV9 and TRBJ2-5; D is possibly TRBD2 (6 bases). Germline CDR1 and CDR2: SGDLS and YYNGEE. CDR3 length: 15 amino acids. Trimming took off 0 bases at V and 5 bases at J, with 14 bases between the two ends. The CDR3 here is CASSVDGRGRETQYF. CDR3 nucleotides: TGTGCCAGCAGCGTAGATGGCCGGGGGAGGGAGACCCAGTACTTC.

The chain joins TRBV10-3 to TRBJ1-1, with 9 bases that match TRBD1. Germline V gene sequence: CDR1 ENHRY, CDR2 SYGVKD. This CDR3 has 15 amino acids. V trimming: 6 bases; J trimming: 3 bases; junction bases outside the gene matches: 8. Here the CDR3 DNA reads TGTGCCATCAGCGACGGGACAGGGAGGGACACTGAAGCTTTCTTT. Amino acids: CAISDGTGRDTEAFF.

The genes are TRBV19 and TRBJ2-2; D might be TRBD2 (5 bases). V dropped 4 bases and J dropped 1 base, with 13 bases sitting between them. The CDR3 loop spans 16 amino acids. The germline V gene encodes CDR1 LNHDA and CDR2 SQIVND (reference sequence). CDR3 nucleotide sequence: TGTGCCAGTAGTAGAGGGCCAGGAGAGAACACCGGGGAGCTGTTTTTT. It translates to CASSRGPGENTGELFF.